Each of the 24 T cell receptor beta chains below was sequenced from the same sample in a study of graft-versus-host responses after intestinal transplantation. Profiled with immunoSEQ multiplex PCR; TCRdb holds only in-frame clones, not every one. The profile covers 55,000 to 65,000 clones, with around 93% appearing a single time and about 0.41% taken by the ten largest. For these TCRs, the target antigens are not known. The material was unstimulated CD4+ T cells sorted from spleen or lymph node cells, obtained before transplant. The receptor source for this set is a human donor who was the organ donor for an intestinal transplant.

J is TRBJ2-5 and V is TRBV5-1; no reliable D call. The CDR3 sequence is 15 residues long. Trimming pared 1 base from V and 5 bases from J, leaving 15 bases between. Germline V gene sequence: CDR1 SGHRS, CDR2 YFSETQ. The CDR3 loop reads CASSLSATLGETQYF. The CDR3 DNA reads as TGCGCCAGCAGCTTGTCGGCTACCCTCGGGGAGACCCAGTACTTC. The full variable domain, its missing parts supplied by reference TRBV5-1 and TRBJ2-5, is KAGVTQTPRYLIKTRGQQVTLSCSPISGHRSVSWYQQTPGQGLQFLFEYFSETQRNKGNFPGRFSGRQFSNSRSEMNVSTLELGDSALYLCASSLSATLGETQYFGPGTRLLVL.

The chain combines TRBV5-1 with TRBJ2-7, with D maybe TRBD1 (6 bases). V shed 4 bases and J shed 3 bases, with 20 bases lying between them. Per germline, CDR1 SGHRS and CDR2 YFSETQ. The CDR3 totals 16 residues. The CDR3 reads CASSPRLGTPDYEQYF. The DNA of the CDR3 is TGCGCCAGCAGCCCCAGGTTGGGGACACCGGACTACGAGCAGTACTTC.

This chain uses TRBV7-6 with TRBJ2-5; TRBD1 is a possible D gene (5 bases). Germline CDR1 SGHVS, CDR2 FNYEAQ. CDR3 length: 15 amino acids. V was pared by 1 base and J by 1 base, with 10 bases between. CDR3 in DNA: TGTGCCAGCAGCTTAGGTTACAGGATCCAAGAGACCCAGTACTTC. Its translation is CASSLGYRIQETQYF.

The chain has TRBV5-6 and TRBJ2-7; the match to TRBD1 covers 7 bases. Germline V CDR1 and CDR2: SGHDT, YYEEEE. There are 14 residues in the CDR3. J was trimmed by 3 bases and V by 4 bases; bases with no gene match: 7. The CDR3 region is CASSPPDRDYEQYF. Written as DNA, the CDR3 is TGTGCCAGCAGCCCGCCAGACAGGGACTACGAGCAGTACTTC.

The CDR3 coding sequence is TGTGCCAGCAGTTTCGGACAGGGGGCAGGGGAGCAGTACTTC. As protein: CASSFGQGAGEQYF. V gene TRBV6-5 combines with J gene TRBJ2-7, with 11 bases fitting TRBD1. Germline CDR1 MNHEY, CDR2 SVGAGI. The CDR3 extends over 14 amino acids. Trimming at V came to 4 bases and at J to 7 bases, leaving 6 bases not matched to a gene.

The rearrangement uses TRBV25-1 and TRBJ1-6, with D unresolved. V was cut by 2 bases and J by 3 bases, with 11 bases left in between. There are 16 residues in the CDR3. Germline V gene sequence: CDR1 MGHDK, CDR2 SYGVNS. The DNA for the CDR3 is TGTGCCAGCAGTGAAGGCAGGCCTAACTATAATTCACCCCTCCACTTT. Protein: CASSEGRPNYNSPLHF.

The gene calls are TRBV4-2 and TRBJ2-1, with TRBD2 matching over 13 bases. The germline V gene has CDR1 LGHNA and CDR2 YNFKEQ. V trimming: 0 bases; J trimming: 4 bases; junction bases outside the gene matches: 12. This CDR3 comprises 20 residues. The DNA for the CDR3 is TGTGCCAGCAGCCAAGATCAGGGACTAGCGGGGCCGGTCCATTACAATGAGCAGTTCTTC. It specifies CASSQDQGLAGPVHYNEQFF.

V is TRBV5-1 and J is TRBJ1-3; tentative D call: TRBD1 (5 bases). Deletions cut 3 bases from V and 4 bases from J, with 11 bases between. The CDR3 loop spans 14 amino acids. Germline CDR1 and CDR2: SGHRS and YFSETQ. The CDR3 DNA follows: TGCGCCAGCAGCTCGGGGACCCCAGGAAACACCATATATTTT. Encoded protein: CASSSGTPGNTIYF.

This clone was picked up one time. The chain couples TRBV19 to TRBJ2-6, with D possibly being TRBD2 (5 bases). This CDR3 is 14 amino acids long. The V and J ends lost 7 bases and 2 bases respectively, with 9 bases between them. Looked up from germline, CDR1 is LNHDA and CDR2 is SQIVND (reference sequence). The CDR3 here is CASTRVAGANVLTF. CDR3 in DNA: TGTGCCAGTACGAGGGTTGCTGGGGCCAACGTCCTGACTTTC.

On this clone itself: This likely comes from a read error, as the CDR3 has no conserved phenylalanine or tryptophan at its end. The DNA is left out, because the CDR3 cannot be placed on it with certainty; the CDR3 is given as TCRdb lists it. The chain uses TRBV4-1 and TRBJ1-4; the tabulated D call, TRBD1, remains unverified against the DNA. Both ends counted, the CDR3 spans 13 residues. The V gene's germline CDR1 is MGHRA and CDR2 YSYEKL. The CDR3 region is CASSPIPQGPVIL.

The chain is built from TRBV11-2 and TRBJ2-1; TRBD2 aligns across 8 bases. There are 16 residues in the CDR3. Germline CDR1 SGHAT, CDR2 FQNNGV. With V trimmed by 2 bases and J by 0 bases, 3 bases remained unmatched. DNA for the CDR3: TGTGCCAGCAGCTTATTACGGGGGGGCTCCTACAATGAGCAGTTCTTC. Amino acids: CASSLLRGGSYNEQFF.

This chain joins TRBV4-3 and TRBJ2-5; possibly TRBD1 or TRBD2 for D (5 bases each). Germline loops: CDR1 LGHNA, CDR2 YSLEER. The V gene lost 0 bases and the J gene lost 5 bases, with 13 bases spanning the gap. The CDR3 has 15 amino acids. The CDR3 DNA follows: TGCGCCAGCAGCCAAGAAGGTAGCAGGGAGGAGACCCAGTACTTC. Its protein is CASSQEGSREETQYF.

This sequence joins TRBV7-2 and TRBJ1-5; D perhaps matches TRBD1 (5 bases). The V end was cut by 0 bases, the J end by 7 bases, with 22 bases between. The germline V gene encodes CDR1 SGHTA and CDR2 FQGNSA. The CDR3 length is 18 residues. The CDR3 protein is CASSLATYGPGHRQPQHF. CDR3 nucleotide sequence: TGTGCCAGCAGCTTAGCTACTTACGGACCCGGCCACAGGCAGCCCCAGCATTTT.

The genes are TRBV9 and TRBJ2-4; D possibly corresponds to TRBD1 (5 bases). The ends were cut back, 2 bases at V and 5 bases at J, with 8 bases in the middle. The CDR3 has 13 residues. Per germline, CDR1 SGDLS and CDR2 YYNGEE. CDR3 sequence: CASSVGAENIQYF. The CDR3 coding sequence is TGTGCCAGCAGCGTTGGGGCCGAAAACATTCAGTACTTC.

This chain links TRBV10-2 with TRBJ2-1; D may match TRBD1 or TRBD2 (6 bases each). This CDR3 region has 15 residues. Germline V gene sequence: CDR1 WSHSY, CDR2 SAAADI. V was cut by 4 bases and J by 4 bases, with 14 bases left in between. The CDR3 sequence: CASSGWGAEYNEQFF. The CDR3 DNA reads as TGCGCCAGCAGTGGGTGGGGGGCCGAATACAATGAGCAGTTCTTC.

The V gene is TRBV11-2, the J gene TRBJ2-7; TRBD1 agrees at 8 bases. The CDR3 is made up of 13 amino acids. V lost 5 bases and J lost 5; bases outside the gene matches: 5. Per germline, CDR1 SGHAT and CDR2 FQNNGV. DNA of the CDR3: TGTGCCAGCAGCGGACAGGGAGGTGACGAGCAGTACTTC. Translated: CASSGQGGDEQYF.

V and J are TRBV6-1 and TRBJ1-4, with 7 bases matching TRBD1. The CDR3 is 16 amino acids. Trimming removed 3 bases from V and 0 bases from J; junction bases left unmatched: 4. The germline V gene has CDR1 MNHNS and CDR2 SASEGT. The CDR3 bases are TGTGCCAGCAGTGACAGGGGGTGGGCAACTAATGAAAAACTGTTTTTT. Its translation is CASSDRGWATNEKLFF.

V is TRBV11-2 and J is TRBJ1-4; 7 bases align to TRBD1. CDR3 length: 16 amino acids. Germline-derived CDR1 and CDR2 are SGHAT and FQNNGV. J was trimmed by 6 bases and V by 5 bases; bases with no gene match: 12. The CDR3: CASSPRGQPNYEKLFF. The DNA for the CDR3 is TGTGCCAGCAGCCCCCGGGGACAGCCGAATTATGAAAAACTGTTTTTT.

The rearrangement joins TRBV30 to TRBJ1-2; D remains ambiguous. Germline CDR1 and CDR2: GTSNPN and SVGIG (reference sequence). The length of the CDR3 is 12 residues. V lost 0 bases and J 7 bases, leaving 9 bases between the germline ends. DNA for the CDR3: TGTGCCTGGAGTGTAGAGAGGTCTGGCTACACCTTC. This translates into CAWSVERSGYTF.

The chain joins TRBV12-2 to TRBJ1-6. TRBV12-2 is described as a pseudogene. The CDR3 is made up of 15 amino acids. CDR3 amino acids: CASRLFGYSHSPLHF. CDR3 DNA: TGTGCAAGTCGCTTGTTTGGGTATTCACATTCACCCCTCCACTTT.

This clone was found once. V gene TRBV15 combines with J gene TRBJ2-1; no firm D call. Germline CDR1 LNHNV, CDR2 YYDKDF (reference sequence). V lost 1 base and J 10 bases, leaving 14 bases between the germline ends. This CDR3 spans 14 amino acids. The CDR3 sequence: CATSRVAWGGEQFF. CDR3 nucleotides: TGTGCCACCAGCAGAGTGGCGTGGGGTGGCGAGCAGTTCTTC.

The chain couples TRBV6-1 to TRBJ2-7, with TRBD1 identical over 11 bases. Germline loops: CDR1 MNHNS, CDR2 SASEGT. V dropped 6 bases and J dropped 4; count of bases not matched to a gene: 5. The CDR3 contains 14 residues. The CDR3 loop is CASSQRDRGYEQYF. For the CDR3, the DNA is TGTGCCAGCAGCCAACGGGACAGGGGGTACGAGCAGTACTTC.

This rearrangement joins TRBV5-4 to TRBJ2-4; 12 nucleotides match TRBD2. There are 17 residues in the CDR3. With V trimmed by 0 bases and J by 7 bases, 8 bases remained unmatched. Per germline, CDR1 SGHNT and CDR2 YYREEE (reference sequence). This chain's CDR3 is CASSLGRLAGGQNIQYF. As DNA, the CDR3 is TGTGCCAGCAGCTTGGGGAGGCTAGCGGGGGGGCAGAACATTCAGTACTTC.

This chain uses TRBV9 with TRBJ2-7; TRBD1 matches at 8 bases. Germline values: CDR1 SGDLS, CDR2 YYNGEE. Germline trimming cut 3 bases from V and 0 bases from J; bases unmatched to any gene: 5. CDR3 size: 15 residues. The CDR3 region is CASSGGTGGSYEQYF. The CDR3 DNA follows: TGTGCCAGCAGCGGGGGGACAGGAGGCTCCTACGAGCAGTACTTC.